Following are 30 T cell receptor beta chains from one sample sequenced in a study of T-cell reconstitution after alpha-beta-depleted transplantation in children. Preparation of the TCRbeta library was carried out with unique molecular identifiers. TCRdb itself ran the PCR reads through MiXCR, one entry per CDR3 protein. Of over 550,000 distinct CDR3 sequences in the sample, under 12% were seen once. Sequencing used PBMCs from the stem cell graft donor, obtained from the stem cell graft. Receptors were obtained from a human donor who donated a stem cell graft to a child with acute myeloid leukemia.

The rearrangement uses TRBV29-1 and TRBJ2-1, with 9 bases matching TRBD1. Trimming at V came to 6 bases and at J to 9 bases, leaving 24 bases not matched to a gene. Germline V lookup: CDR1 SQVTM, CDR2 ANQGSEA. The CDR3 is made up of 18 amino acids. The CDR3 is CSVLSIVDRGPSGREQFF. The CDR3 DNA follows: TGCAGCGTCCTGAGTATTGTGGACAGGGGACCTTCCGGGCGTGAGCAGTTCTTC.

This rearrangement joins TRBV6-1 to TRBJ2-5; possible D gene TRBD2, 5 bases. The CDR3 is 14 residues long. V was clipped by 6 bases and J by 1 base, with 12 bases between them. Germline loops: CDR1 MNHNS, CDR2 SASEGT. CDR3 residues: CASRVTGSQETQYF. The CDR3 bases are TGTGCCAGCAGGGTTACGGGGTCCCAAGAGACCCAGTACTTC.

This clonotype was seen repeatedly, ten times or more. This chain connects TRBV29-1 to TRBJ2-1; 11 bases agree with TRBD1. Germline V gives CDR1 SQVTM, CDR2 ANQGSEA. V gave up 7 bases and J gave up 0 bases; unmatched junction bases: 5. This CDR3 has 15 residues. The CDR3 DNA reads TGCAGCGCCGACGGACAGGGGGCCTCCTACAATGAGCAGTTCTTC. Its protein product is CSADGQGASYNEQFF.

This clonotype was picked up a small number of times. The rearrangement links TRBV7-6 to TRBJ2-5; no clear D. The CDR3 contains 13 residues. Germline V CDR1 and CDR2: SGHVS, FNYEAQ. V shed 2 bases and J shed 3 bases, with 7 bases lying between them. Written as DNA, the CDR3 is TGTGCCAGCAGCTTACGACAAGAAGAGACCCAGTACTTC. Translated, it gives CASSLRQEETQYF.

This clonotype appeared many times. The rearrangement joins TRBV7-2 to TRBJ1-5, with TRBD1 matching 8 bases. The CDR3 consists of 15 residues. With V trimmed by 1 base and J by 3 bases, 2 bases remained unmatched. Germline CDR1 and CDR2: SGHTA and FQGNSA. CDR3 sequence (DNA): TGTGCCAGCAGCTTAGGGACAGGGTTCAATCAGCCCCAGCATTTT. Amino acid sequence: CASSLGTGFNQPQHF.

The chain links TRBV29-1 to TRBJ2-7; possible D gene TRBD1, 6 bases. The CDR3 length is 14 residues. Trimming cost V 4 bases and J 2 bases, with 15 bases left between them. Germline lookup yields CDR1 SQVTM and CDR2 ANQGSEA. The CDR3 sequence is CSVGRRGPPYEQYF. The CDR3 bases are TGCAGCGTTGGTCGCAGGGGTCCGCCCTACGAGCAGTACTTC.

This clonotype was observed a few times. The rearrangement joins TRBV18 to TRBJ2-6; TRBD1 matches 7 bases. The V and J ends lost 2 bases and 1 base, in that order; junction bases with no gene match: 2. The CDR3 has 16 amino acids. The germline V gene encodes CDR1 KGHSH and CDR2 LQKENI. CDR3 DNA: TGTGCCAGCTCACCATCGACAGGGTCTGGGGCCAACGTCCTGACTTTC. This sequence encodes CASSPSTGSGANVLTF.

This clonotype was counted ten times or more. The rearrangement uses TRBV6-2 or TRBV6-3 and TRBJ2-2; D possibly corresponds to TRBD2 (7 bases). The CDR3 consists of 16 residues. Trimming stripped 7 bases from V and 1 base from J, with 16 bases between. The germline V gene encodes CDR1 MNHEY and CDR2 SVGEGT. The CDR3 DNA sequence: TGTGCCAGCATCCGGCGGGGGCAGGGGAACACCGGGGAGCTGTTTTTT. Translation: CASIRRGQGNTGELFF.

The chain carries TRBV9 and TRBJ2-1; 8 bases are a match to TRBD2. The ends lost 6 bases at V and 0 bases at J; junction bases unmatched: 14. The germline gives CDR1 SGDLS, CDR2 YYNGEE. The CDR3 totals 18 residues. CDR3 DNA: TGTGCCAGCATTGGGGGGGCCGGGGGGGCGGTCTCCTACAATGAGCAGTTCTTC. Its protein is CASIGGAGGAVSYNEQFF.

This clonotype was seen a few times. The chain recombines TRBV4-3 with TRBJ2-1; perhaps D is TRBD1 or TRBD2 (5 bases each). This CDR3 spans 17 amino acids. V lost 1 base to trimming and J lost 0 bases, with 13 bases between them. The germline CDR1 and CDR2 sequences are LGHNA and YSLEER. CDR3 sequence (DNA): TGCGCCAGCAGCCAAGCCCTCGGGGCGAACTCCTACAATGAGCAGTTCTTC. Its translation is CASSQALGANSYNEQFF.

In this sample, this clonotype turned up many times. J is TRBJ2-1 and V is TRBV12-3 or TRBV12-4, with 13 bases aligning to TRBD2. The length of the CDR3 is 18 residues. With V trimmed by 2 bases and J by 8 bases, 12 bases remained unmatched. The CDR3, as DNA: TGTGCCAGCAGTTTAAGGGGCCGGGGACTAGCGGGAATCGATGAGCAGTTCTTC. This codes for CASSLRGRGLAGIDEQFF.

This clonotype was counted many times. The V gene is TRBV10-3, the J gene TRBJ1-3; the D is unclear. The CDR3 totals 16 residues. Germline V gives CDR1 ENHRY, CDR2 SYGVKD. Trimming removed 0 bases at V and 0 bases at J, with 9 bases between. CDR3 region: CAISESQVSSGNTIYF. CDR3 bases: TGTGCCATCAGTGAGTCCCAAGTGAGCTCTGGAAACACCATATATTTT.

This clonotype was detected only a few times. The chain couples TRBV5-1 to TRBJ2-1, with 7 bases that match TRBD2. This CDR3 has 15 residues. The J segment lost 2 bases and the V segment lost 4 bases, leaving 6 bases of the junction unmatched. From germline, CDR1 is SGHRS and CDR2 YFSETQ. CDR3 coding DNA: TGCGCCAGCAGCCTAGGACTAGAACCCTACAATGAGCAGTTCTTC. It yields the protein CASSLGLEPYNEQFF. Full variable domain (remainder filled in from reference TRBV5-1 and TRBJ2-1): KAGVTQTPRYLIKTRGQQVTLSCSPISGHRSVSWYQQTPGQGLQFLFEYFSETQRNKGNFPGRFSGRQFSNSRSEMNVSTLELGDSALYLCASSLGLEPYNEQFFGPGTRLTVL.

V is TRBV20-1 and J is TRBJ2-7; 7 nucleotides agree with TRBD2. V trimming: 5 bases; J trimming: 2 bases; junction bases outside the gene matches: 12. The germline gives CDR1 DFQATT, CDR2 SNEGSKA (reference sequence). This CDR3 spans 15 amino acids. CDR3 sequence reads: CSAPLAENPPYEQYF. The CDR3 DNA reads TGCAGTGCTCCCCTAGCGGAGAATCCTCCCTACGAGCAGTACTTC.

The CDR3 loop is CASSLKTGISEQYF. In DNA, the CDR3 is TGTGCCAGCAGCCTTAAGACAGGGATTAGCGAGCAGTACTTC. This chain connects TRBV11-2 to TRBJ2-7, with 7 bases matching TRBD1. The CDR3 runs 14 residues. CDR1 is SGHAT, CDR2 FQNNGV, per germline. Trimming at V came to 5 bases and at J to 6 bases, leaving 10 bases not matched to a gene. Full variable domain (outside the CDR3, taken from reference TRBV11-2 and TRBJ2-7): EAGVAQSPRYKIIEKRQSVAFWCNPISGHATLYWYQQILGQGPKLLIQFQNNGVVDDSQLPKDRFSAERLKGVDSTLKIQPAKLEDSAVYLCASSLKTGISEQYFGPGTRLTVT.

This clonotype came up a few times. The CDR3 protein is CAISESTFQPQHF. In nucleotides, the CDR3 is TGTGCCATCAGTGAGTCGACTTTTCAGCCCCAGCATTTT. The chain uses TRBV10-3 and TRBJ1-5; D unclear. Trimming shortened V by 0 bases and J by 6 bases, and 6 bases separated the two germline ends. Germline V lookup: CDR1 ENHRY, CDR2 SYGVKD. There are 13 residues in the CDR3.

Concerning this clonotype: It may be a read error: a sequence one base away is much more abundant. J is TRBJ2-1 and V is TRBV20-1; a possible D gene is TRBD2 (6 bases). Germline V gene sequence: CDR1 DFQATT, CDR2 SNEGSKA (reference sequence). CDR3 length: 17 residues. CDR3 in DNA: TGCTGTGCTAGAGTCCCCCTTAGCGGAGTTTCCTACAATGAGCAGTTCTTC. It encodes CCARVPLSGVSYNEQFF.

The chain joins TRBV29-1 to TRBJ1-1; D is ambiguous. Germline CDR1 and CDR2: SQVTM and ANQGSEA. The V end lost 7 bases, the J end lost 10 bases, and 16 bases lay between the germline ends. This CDR3 has 11 amino acids. CDR3 protein: CSAGGDIGAFF. The CDR3 bases are TGCAGCGCCGGAGGCGACATCGGAGCTTTCTTT.

The table lists this clonotype with a few counts. The chain uses TRBV5-1 and TRBJ2-3; 9 bases line up with TRBD2. Germline lookup yields CDR1 SGHRS and CDR2 YFSETQ. The CDR3 consists of 14 residues. The V and J ends lost 6 bases and 2 bases, in that order; junction bases with no gene match: 4. The CDR3 loop is CASTLAGITDTQYF. CDR3 bases: TGCGCCAGCACCCTAGCGGGGATCACAGATACGCAGTATTTT.

This clonotype was recorded at least ten times. The chain joins TRBV12-3 or TRBV12-4 to TRBJ1-5; no reliable D call. This CDR3 region has 13 residues. Deletions cut 5 bases from V and 7 bases from J, with 12 bases between. The CDR3 nucleotides are TGTGCCAGCAGTGCCCGAGAGGTCCAGCCCCAGCATTTT. It codes for CASSAREVQPQHF.

The rearrangement joins TRBV6-2 or TRBV6-3 to TRBJ2-1; 7 bases match TRBD1. Germline loops: CDR1 MNHEY, CDR2 SVGEGT. The CDR3 loop spans 14 amino acids. V trimming: 7 bases; J trimming: 6 bases; junction bases outside the gene matches: 9. The CDR3: CASTEPGGPNEQFF. The CDR3 DNA reads as TGTGCCAGCACCGAACCAGGGGGACCCAATGAGCAGTTCTTC.

There are many counts of this clonotype. The CDR3 here is CSAPKAGDTEAFF. The CDR3 nucleotides are TGCAGTGCCCCGAAGGCGGGAGACACTGAAGCTTTCTTT. V and J are TRBV20-1 and TRBJ1-1; D uncertain. Germline values: CDR1 DFQATT, CDR2 SNEGSKA (reference sequence). The CDR3 covers 13 residues. The V and J ends lost 6 bases and 3 bases respectively, with 14 bases between them.

This clonotype was recorded many times. The chain employs TRBV28 and TRBJ2-1; D may be TRBD1 (6 bases). The CDR3 totals 16 residues. Germline V gene sequence: CDR1 MDHEN, CDR2 SYDVKM. Trimming cost V 5 bases and J 0 bases, with 14 bases left between them. CDR3 nucleotide sequence: TGTGCCAGCAGTCCTCTCACAGGGAGCTCCTACAATGAGCAGTTCTTC. Amino acids: CASSPLTGSSYNEQFF.

This clonotype was picked up many times. The chain links TRBV20-1 to TRBJ2-7; 7 bases map to TRBD2. Trimming at V came to 6 bases and at J to 0 bases, leaving 11 bases not matched to a gene. The length of the CDR3 is 15 residues. CDR1 is DFQATT and CDR2 is SNEGSKA in the germline V gene (reference sequence). CDR3 region: CSADRLAGSSYEQYF. The CDR3 DNA is TGCAGTGCGGATCGTTTAGCGGGTAGCTCCTACGAGCAGTACTTC.

The chain's CDR3 is CASSARLNYGYTF. The CDR3 region has the DNA TGTGCCAGCAGTGCACGCCTTAACTATGGCTACACCTTC. The gene calls are TRBV2 and TRBJ1-2; D is uncertain. The germline gives CDR1 SNHLY, CDR2 FYNNEI. This CDR3 comprises 13 residues. The V end was cut by 4 bases, the J end by 1 base, with 7 bases between. The whole variable domain, filled in from reference TRBV2 and TRBJ1-2, reads EPEVTQTPSHQVTQMGQEVILRCVPISNHLYFYWYRQILGQKVEFLVSFYNNEISEKSEIFDDQFSVERPDGSNFTLKIRSTKLEDSAMYFCASSARLNYGYTFGSGTRLTVV.

This clonotype appeared many times. J is TRBJ2-2 and V is TRBV5-1; 9 bases map to TRBD2. In germline, CDR1 is SGHRS, CDR2 YFSETQ. CDR3 size: 15 residues. The V segment lost 2 bases and the J segment 7 bases; nucleotides outside the gene matches: 6. The CDR3 sequence is CASSFLAGAGGELFF. DNA for the CDR3: TGCGCCAGCAGCTTTTTAGCGGGAGCCGGCGGGGAGCTGTTTTTT.

The gene calls are TRBV12-3 or TRBV12-4 and TRBJ1-1, with 7 bases identical to TRBD1. The V segment lost 6 bases and the J segment 6 bases; nucleotides outside the gene matches: 7. This CDR3 has 13 amino acids. DNA of the CDR3: TGTGCCAGCAGGCCCGGGACAGTCTCTGAAGCTTTCTTT. Encoded protein: CASRPGTVSEAFF.

This clonotype was seen only a few times. The rearrangement joins TRBV6-1 to TRBJ2-7, with 8 bases matching TRBD2. The trim removed 11 bases at V and 0 bases at J, leaving 12 bases unmatched. CDR3 length: 15 residues. Germline loops: CDR1 MNHNS, CDR2 SASEGT. In nucleotides, the CDR3 is TGTGCCTCCGTTCAGTTAGCGGGGAGCTCCTACGAGCAGTACTTC. This encodes CASVQLAGSSYEQYF.

V gene TRBV2 combines with J gene TRBJ2-5; 9 positions match TRBD2. The CDR3 runs 16 residues. V gave up 7 bases and J gave up 5 bases; unmatched junction bases: 14. Germline-derived CDR1 and CDR2 are SNHLY and FYNNEI. The CDR3 loop is CASTPPGSGRYETQYF. CDR3 nucleotides: TGTGCCAGCACCCCTCCGGGTAGCGGGAGATACGAGACCCAGTACTTC. The full variable domain, in which reference TRBV2 and TRBJ2-5 provide the parts outside the CDR3, is EPEVTQTPSHQVTQMGQEVILRCVPISNHLYFYWYRQILGQKVEFLVSFYNNEISEKSEIFDDQFSVERPDGSNFTLKIRSTKLEDSAMYFCASTPPGSGRYETQYFGPGTRLLVL.

Of note for this clonotype: This may stem from a read error, because a much larger clone lies one nucleotide away. V is TRBV7-9 and J is TRBJ1-1; possibly TRBD1 for D (6 bases). Germline CDR1 reads SEHNR; CDR2 reads FQNEAQ (reference sequence). V gave up 5 bases and J gave up 5 bases, with 15 bases separating them. This CDR3 spans 14 amino acids. The CDR3 loop reads CASSEGHGLTEAFF. The CDR3 coding sequence is TGTGCCAGCAGCGAGGGACATGGGTTGACTGAAGCTTTCTTT.